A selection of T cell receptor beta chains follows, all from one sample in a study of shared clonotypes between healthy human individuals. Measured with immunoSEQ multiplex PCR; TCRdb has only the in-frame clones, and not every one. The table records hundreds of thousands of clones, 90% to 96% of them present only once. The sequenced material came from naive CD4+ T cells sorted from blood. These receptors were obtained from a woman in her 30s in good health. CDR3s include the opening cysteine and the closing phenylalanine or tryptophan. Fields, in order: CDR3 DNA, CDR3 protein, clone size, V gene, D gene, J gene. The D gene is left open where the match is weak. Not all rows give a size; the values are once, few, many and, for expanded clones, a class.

CDR3 DNA: TGTGCCAGCAGCATCGAGGGAGGGAAGCCCCAGCATTTT
CDR3 protein: CASSIEGGKPQHF
clone size: few
V gene: TRBV11-2
D gene: .
J gene: TRBJ1-5

CDR3 DNA: TGTGCCAGCAGCTTAGAGCGTGGCACTGAAGCTTTCTTT
CDR3 protein: CASSLERGTEAFF
clone size: .
V gene: TRBV7-2
D gene: .
J gene: TRBJ1-1

CDR3 DNA: TGTGCCAGCAGTTTAGGGTTTGGGGCAGATACGCAGTATTTT
CDR3 protein: CASSLGFGADTQYF
clone size: .
V gene: TRBV7-2
D gene: .
J gene: TRBJ2-3

CDR3 DNA: TGTGCCAGCAGGGACCCTAATGAAAAACTGTTTTTT
CDR3 protein: CASRDPNEKLFF
clone size: .
V gene: TRBV28
D gene: .
J gene: TRBJ1-4

CDR3 DNA: TGTGCCAGCAGAAGGTCGTACCAAGAGACCCAGTACTTC
CDR3 protein: CASRRSYQETQYF
clone size: .
V gene: TRBV14
D gene: .
J gene: TRBJ2-5

CDR3 DNA: TGTGCCAGCAGCTTAGCTTGGCTAACTGGGGAGCTGTTTTTT
CDR3 protein: CASSLAWLTGELFF
clone size: .
V gene: TRBV7-2
D gene: .
J gene: TRBJ2-2

CDR3 DNA: TGCAGCGTTGAACAGGGAAGATATGGCTACACCTTC
CDR3 protein: CSVEQGRYGYTF
clone size: .
V gene: TRBV29-1
D gene: .
J gene: TRBJ1-2

CDR3 DNA: TGTGCCAGCAGCTTCGGTGAGGCCAAGCCCACTGGGGCCAACGTCCTGACTTTC
CDR3 protein: CASSFGEAKPTGANVLTF
clone size: .
V gene: TRBV7-6
D gene: .
J gene: TRBJ2-6

CDR3 DNA: TGTGCCAGCACATCGTCGGCGGCTAGCGGGAGGCACGTCGATACGCAGTATTTT
CDR3 protein: CASTSSAASGRHVDTQYF
clone size: .
V gene: TRBV28
D gene: TRBD2
J gene: TRBJ2-3

CDR3 DNA: TGCGCCAGCAGCTTGGTGTCACTCCAAGAGACCCAGTACTTC
CDR3 protein: CASSLVSLQETQYF
clone size: once
V gene: TRBV5-1
D gene: .
J gene: TRBJ2-5

CDR3 DNA: TGCGCCAGCAGCCAAGATGTTGGACAGGGTCGGGAAAAACTGTTTTTT
CDR3 protein: CASSQDVGQGREKLFF
clone size: once
V gene: TRBV4-1
D gene: TRBD1
J gene: TRBJ1-4

CDR3 DNA: TGTGCCACGGGACAGGGGGATTCACCCCTCCACTTT
CDR3 protein: CATGQGDSPLHF
clone size: .
V gene: TRBV28
D gene: TRBD1
J gene: TRBJ1-6

CDR3 DNA: TGTGCCAGCAGCACAGGAGACGGGGCCAACGTCCTGACTTTC
CDR3 protein: CASSTGDGANVLTF
clone size: .
V gene: TRBV28
D gene: .
J gene: TRBJ2-6

CDR3 DNA: TGTGCCAGCTCCCAGCAGGGGGACACTGAAGCTTTCTTT
CDR3 protein: CASSQQGDTEAFF
clone size: once
V gene: TRBV18
D gene: TRBD1
J gene: TRBJ1-1

CDR3 DNA: TGTGCCAGTAGTAACAGGGACAGGCCAGGGAACGAGCAGTACTTC
CDR3 protein: CASSNRDRPGNEQYF
clone size: .
V gene: TRBV19
D gene: TRBD1
J gene: TRBJ2-7

CDR3 DNA: TGTGCCACGGGACAGAACTATGGCTACACCTTC
CDR3 protein: CATGQNYGYTF
clone size: .
V gene: TRBV15
D gene: TRBD1
J gene: TRBJ1-2

CDR3 DNA: TGTGCCGTGAAGGGGCGCGGACTGAGCGGAACCTACGAGCAGTACTTC
CDR3 protein: CAVKGRGLSGTYEQYF
clone size: .
V gene: TRBV28
D gene: .
J gene: TRBJ2-7

CDR3 DNA: TGTGCCAGCAGTGACGGACGGACCTACGAGCAGTACTTC
CDR3 protein: CASSDGRTYEQYF
clone size: .
V gene: TRBV28
D gene: .
J gene: TRBJ2-7

CDR3 DNA: TGTGCCAGTAGTCCCCTGGGGACCGGGGAGCTGTTTTTT
CDR3 protein: CASSPLGTGELFF
clone size: .
V gene: TRBV19
D gene: .
J gene: TRBJ2-2

CDR3 DNA: TGTGCCAGCACTGGAGTGACAGATAGCAATCAGCCCCAGCATTTT
CDR3 protein: CASTGVTDSNQPQHF
clone size: .
V gene: TRBV6-5
D gene: .
J gene: TRBJ1-5

CDR3 DNA: TGTGCCAGTAGTATCCGCGGAGCGGGAGGGCCACGGGAGCAGTTCTTC
CDR3 protein: CASSIRGAGGPREQFF
clone size: .
V gene: TRBV19
D gene: TRBD2
J gene: TRBJ2-1

CDR3 DNA: TGTGCCAGCAGTTGGACAGGGACAGCTAATGAAAAACTGTTTTTT
CDR3 protein: CASSWTGTANEKLFF
clone size: .
V gene: TRBV7-9
D gene: TRBD1
J gene: TRBJ1-4

CDR3 DNA: TGTGCCAGCTCCCGAGGGGCAGCCTCCGCCTACGAGCAGTACTTC
CDR3 protein: CASSRGAASAYEQYF
clone size: .
V gene: TRBV28
D gene: .
J gene: TRBJ2-7

CDR3 DNA: TGTGCCTGGAGTTTGACAGGACTAGCCAAAAACATTCAGTACTTC
CDR3 protein: CAWSLTGLAKNIQYF
clone size: .
V gene: TRBV30
D gene: .
J gene: TRBJ2-4

CDR3 DNA: TGTGCCATCAGTGAGTCGGACAGGCGATCGCACGAGCAGTACTTC
CDR3 protein: CAISESDRRSHEQYF
clone size: .
V gene: TRBV10-3
D gene: TRBD1
J gene: TRBJ2-7

CDR3 DNA: TGTGCCACCAGCTGGACTAGCGAAACCTACAATGAGCAGTTCTTC
CDR3 protein: CATSWTSETYNEQFF
clone size: .
V gene: TRBV15
D gene: TRBD2
J gene: TRBJ2-1

CDR3 DNA: TGTGCCAGCAGCCTAGGCCGGGACCCCCGGACCATTCAGTACTTC
CDR3 protein: CASSLGRDPRTIQYF
clone size: .
V gene: TRBV11-2
D gene: .
J gene: TRBJ2-4

CDR3 DNA: TGTGCCAGCAGCCACCTAGCGGGGGCCGGGGAGCTGTTTTTT
CDR3 protein: CASSHLAGAGELFF
clone size: .
V gene: TRBV14
D gene: TRBD2
J gene: TRBJ2-2

CDR3 DNA: TGTGCCATCAGTGAGTCCGGGTCAGATACGCAGTATTTT
CDR3 protein: CAISESGSDTQYF
clone size: .
V gene: TRBV10-3
D gene: .
J gene: TRBJ2-3

CDR3 DNA: TGTGCCAGCATTGCCGGACAACCCTCCTACGAGCAGTACTTC
CDR3 protein: CASIAGQPSYEQYF
clone size: .
V gene: TRBV28
D gene: .
J gene: TRBJ2-7

CDR3 DNA: TGTGCCAGCTCACCCGGGACTAGCGGGAGGCTCAACGAGCAGTACTTC
CDR3 protein: CASSPGTSGRLNEQYF
clone size: .
V gene: TRBV9
D gene: TRBD2
J gene: TRBJ2-7

CDR3 DNA: TGTGCCATCAGTGATACTAGCGGGACCGCAGATACGCAGTATTTT
CDR3 protein: CAISDTSGTADTQYF
clone size: .
V gene: TRBV10-3
D gene: TRBD2
J gene: TRBJ2-3

CDR3 DNA: TGTGCCAGCTCCAGTTCCGGCAGTCATAGCAATCAGCCCCAGCATTTT
CDR3 protein: CASSSSGSHSNQPQHF
clone size: .
V gene: TRBV18
D gene: .
J gene: TRBJ1-5

CDR3 DNA: TGTGCAAGTCGCTTAGAGGATAGGGGACGCTCCTACGAGCAGTACTTC
CDR3 protein: CASRLEDRGRSYEQYF
clone size: .
V gene: TRBV12-2
D gene: .
J gene: TRBJ2-7

CDR3 DNA: TGCGCCAGCAGCCTGTCATGGGCTAACTATGGCTACACCTTC
CDR3 protein: CASSLSWANYGYTF
clone size: .
V gene: TRBV5-1
D gene: .
J gene: TRBJ1-2

CDR3 DNA: TGTGCCAGCTCACCATCAGGGGGTCGCCAAGAGACCCAGTACTTC
CDR3 protein: CASSPSGGRQETQYF
clone size: .
V gene: TRBV18
D gene: TRBD1
J gene: TRBJ2-5

CDR3 DNA: TGTGCCAGCAGCGCCGGGACAGGGGAGGTACAGCCCCAGCATTTT
CDR3 protein: CASSAGTGEVQPQHF
clone size: .
V gene: TRBV9
D gene: TRBD1
J gene: TRBJ1-5

CDR3 DNA: TGTGCCAGTAGTAGGGCCGCAGGGGGAAGGGAGTACGAGCAGTACTTC
CDR3 protein: CASSRAAGGREYEQYF
clone size: .
V gene: TRBV19
D gene: TRBD1
J gene: TRBJ2-7

CDR3 DNA: TGTGCCAGCAGTCAAAACAGGGGGCAAGAAAAACTGTTTTTT
CDR3 protein: CASSQNRGQEKLFF
clone size: .
V gene: TRBV6-5
D gene: TRBD1
J gene: TRBJ1-4

CDR3 DNA: TGTGCCATCAGCGCTTCGCGTACGAGCTCCTACAATGAGCAGTTCTTC
CDR3 protein: CAISASRTSSYNEQFF
clone size: .
V gene: TRBV10-3
D gene: .
J gene: TRBJ2-1

CDR3 DNA: TGTGCCAGCAGTTTAGGGGACAGGGTTCGTGGCACTGAAGCTTTCTTT
CDR3 protein: CASSLGDRVRGTEAFF
clone size: once
V gene: TRBV27
D gene: TRBD1
J gene: TRBJ1-1

CDR3 DNA: TGCAGCGTTGCGACTAGACGCCTCAATGAGCAGTTCTTC
CDR3 protein: CSVATRRLNEQFF
clone size: .
V gene: TRBV29-1
D gene: .
J gene: TRBJ2-1

CDR3 DNA: TGTGCCAGCAGCGCCTCTAGAGGGGAGACCCAGTACTTC
CDR3 protein: CASSASRGETQYF
clone size: .
V gene: TRBV7-9
D gene: .
J gene: TRBJ2-5

CDR3 DNA: TGCGCCAGCAGTGAGTCGGGCCGATTTGAGACCCAGTACTTC
CDR3 protein: CASSESGRFETQYF
clone size: .
V gene: TRBV10-2
D gene: .
J gene: TRBJ2-5

CDR3 DNA: TGTGCCAGCAGCTTTGGGCGTTCCCAGGCCTACCAAGAGACCCAGTACTTC
CDR3 protein: CASSFGRSQAYQETQYF
clone size: .
V gene: TRBV7-7
D gene: .
J gene: TRBJ2-5

CDR3 DNA: TGTGCCAGCAGCTTGTTTAGGACAGGGAGCAACGAGCAGTACTTC
CDR3 protein: CASSLFRTGSNEQYF
clone size: .
V gene: TRBV5-5
D gene: TRBD1
J gene: TRBJ2-7

CDR3 DNA: TGTGCCAGCAGTGTTACAGGGAAAAGAGAGACCCAGTACTTC
CDR3 protein: CASSVTGKRETQYF
clone size: .
V gene: TRBV2
D gene: .
J gene: TRBJ2-5

CDR3 DNA: TGTGCCAGCAGCTTATTACAAAACCCGAGGAATCCGGCTTTCTTT
CDR3 protein: CASSLLQNPRNPAFF
clone size: few
V gene: TRBV5-6
D gene: .
J gene: TRBJ1-1

CDR3 DNA: TGTGCCAGCAGCTTAATCTGGCCAGGGGGTTTCTACGAGCAGTACTTC
CDR3 protein: CASSLIWPGGFYEQYF
clone size: .
V gene: TRBV11-2
D gene: TRBD1
J gene: TRBJ2-7